This T cell receptor (beta chain) is from a study of cytomegalovirus exposure and HLA in healthy donors. Study-wide points: According to a subsequent analysis, TCR clusters identified in the first cohort showed a tendency to co-occur across the roughly 120 validation repertoires. Reported performance of the classifier showed diagnosis of cytomegalovirus status with high specificity and sensitivity. The study designated fewer than 200 TCR beta chains cytomegalovirus-associated.

TCRdb's table, derived via immunoSEQ multiplex PCR, lists solely in-frame clones and lacks some. The sample has about 180,000 clones; 85% are singletons. V was pared by 2 bases and J by 2 bases, with 9 bases between. Germline V CDR1 and CDR2: MNHNS, SASEGT. The CDR3 has 14 amino acids. Worth noting for this clone: The antigen remains unidentified. The sample contains more than one DNA sequence encoding this CDR3.

This TCR derives from a man in his late teens or twenties in good health and CMV-seropositive. The specimen was PBMCs. V gene TRBV6-1 combines with J gene TRBJ1-2; D is undetermined. The DNA for the CDR3 is TGTGCCAGCAGTGAATCTCGTCGGAACTATGGCTACACCTTC. Encoded protein: CASSESRRNYGYTF.